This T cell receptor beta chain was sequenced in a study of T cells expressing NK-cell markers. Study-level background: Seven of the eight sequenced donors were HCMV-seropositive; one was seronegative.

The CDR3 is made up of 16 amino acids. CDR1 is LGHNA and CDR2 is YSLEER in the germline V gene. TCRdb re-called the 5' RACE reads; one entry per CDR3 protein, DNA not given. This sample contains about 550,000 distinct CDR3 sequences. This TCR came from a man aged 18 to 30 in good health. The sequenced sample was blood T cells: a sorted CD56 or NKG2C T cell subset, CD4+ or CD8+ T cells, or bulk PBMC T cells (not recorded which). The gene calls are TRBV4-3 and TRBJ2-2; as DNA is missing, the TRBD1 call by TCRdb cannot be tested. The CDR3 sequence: CASSQDPGRNTGELFF.